The T cell receptor beta chain under discussion was sequenced for a study of OX40 agonist ivuxolimab in advanced cancers. Background for the entire study: Ivuxolimab was an agonistic, fully human IgG2 monoclonal antibody directed against OX40 (CD134), a costimulatory receptor. Intravenous ivuxolimab was administered to patients every 2 weeks at six dose levels: 0.01, 0.1, 0.3, 1.5, 3 and 10 mg/kg. Of the 50 to 55 patients in dose escalation, 19 had hepatocellular carcinoma, roughly 15 had melanoma, 9 had renal cell carcinoma and 9 had head and neck cancer. In the dose-escalation cohort, approximately 80% of patients were male, and the mean age was around 65 years with a range of roughly 23 to 79. Prior anti-PD-1, anti-PD-L1 or anti-CTLA-4 therapy was permitted, and checkpoint inhibitors had been received by about 44% of dose-escalation patients. Partial responses were achieved by three dose-escalation patients, of whom one had hepatocellular carcinoma and two had cutaneous melanoma. Peripheral TCRbeta sequencing aimed to test whether ivuxolimab altered TCR sequence diversity and caused clonal T-cell expansion. The paper covers the monotherapy dose-escalation part of the phase I ivuxolimab trial, which included N ≈ 50 patients. Results the study describes overall, beyond this receptor: Low levels of normalized T-cell clonal expansion were also seen in some patients who did not respond. The antigen specificity of the peripheral T cells that underwent clonal expansion was not determined. On average, CD8+ T cells showed more expanded clones than CD4+ T cells after ivuxolimab. At doses of 0.1 to 3.0 mg/kg, clonal expansion of both CD4+ and CD8+ blood T cells was observed from baseline to week 6. In the 0.1-3.0 mg/kg groups, partial responders had among the lowest normalized peripheral clonal expansion, particularly in CD8+ T cells.

For sequencing of the TCRbeta CDR3 region, genomic DNA was extracted from the sorted cells. TCRbeta CDR3 regions were sequenced using the immunoSEQ Assay. Drawn from immuneACCESS, this table holds only the in-frame rearrangements with V and J called that TCRdb kept. Clones are partly lost; checked studies trace under half to an unresolved V gene and leave the rest unexplained. The sample table holds about 32,000 clones, of which approximately 89% were seen once. The ten largest clones add up to 26% of the sample. Patients with autoimmune disease history or receiving systemic immunosuppression were excluded from the trial. In every dose cohort, peripheral blood was drawn for TCR sequencing at baseline, cycle 4 day 1, and cycle 7 day 1. The samples were taken from a phase I, first-in-human, multicenter, open-label dose-escalation trial of ivuxolimab. Adults with locally advanced or metastatic melanoma, renal cell, hepatocellular, or head and neck squamous cell carcinoma were enrolled in the trial. Before TCR sequencing, CD4+ T cells and CD8+ T cells were sorted from peripheral blood as separate populations.

CDR1 SGHDN and CDR2 FVKESK are derived from the germline V gene. The CDR3 measures 15 amino acids from cysteine to phenylalanine. The CDR3 DNA has 45 bases and is translated from base 1. For this chain, trimming is 4 bases at the V end and 4 bases at the J end, and the number of junction bases without a gene match is 7. On this clone itself: What this receptor recognizes is not known. One base away there is no much larger clone; base qualities are not given.

The chain joins TRBV14 to TRBJ2-3, and 8 junction bases match TRBD2. This clonotype was sampled from an adult with an advanced solid tumor such as melanoma, head and neck, liver or kidney cancer. This specimen was CD4+ or CD8+ T cells sorted from blood, taken in a trial of the OX40 agonist ivuxolimab. The DNA sequence reads TGTGCCAGCAGCCCTTTGAGCGGGAGCGCAGATACGCAGTATTTT. Its protein is CASSPLSGSADTQYF.